One sample yielded the 4 T cell receptor beta chains listed below, sequenced in a study of a mutant IDH1 vaccine in newly diagnosed glioma. Antigen specificity for these receptors is unknown. Sequenced by immunoSEQ multiplex PCR; TCRdb stores in-frame clones only, minus some. The sample holds approximately 60,000 clones, around four fifths seen once. Documented time point: week 47, end of study. Doses comprised 300 ug of mutant IDH1 20-mer peptide each, plus topical imiquimod. Here the sequenced sample was PBMCs, taken from a glioma patient whose treatment included an IDH1 peptide vaccine. The receptors stem from a woman between 45 and 65 years old with glioma.

The chain joins TRBV2 to TRBJ2-3, with 11 positions matching TRBD2. In germline, CDR1 is SNHLY, CDR2 FYNNEI. The CDR3 runs to 14 residues. With 9 bases clipped from V and 0 bases from J, the junction kept 2 bases outside the gene matches. Here the CDR3 reads CASRLAGSTDTQYF. CDR3 DNA: TGTGCCAGTCGACTAGCGGGGAGCACAGATACGCAGTATTTT.

The chain uses TRBV9 and TRBJ1-2; 9 nucleotides line up with TRBD1. The CDR3 is made up of 14 amino acids. CDR1 is SGDLS and CDR2 is YYNGEE in the germline V gene. V gave up 1 base and J gave up 4 bases; unmatched junction bases: 2. The chain's CDR3 is CASSVTGGGYGYTF. CDR3 coding DNA: TGTGCCAGCAGCGTAACAGGGGGCGGCTATGGCTACACCTTC.

This rearrangement joins TRBV4-2 to TRBJ2-7, with TRBD2 as a possible D gene (7 bases). V lost 0 bases, J lost 2 bases, and 11 bases lay in between. The CDR3 length is 15 residues. Germline V lookup: CDR1 LGHNA, CDR2 YNFKEQ. CDR3 region: CASSQDEGGAYEQYF. The DNA of the CDR3 is TGTGCCAGCAGCCAAGATGAGGGGGGGGCCTACGAGCAGTACTTC.

J is TRBJ1-2 and V is TRBV6-1; D is possibly TRBD1 (6 bases). Per germline, CDR1 MNHNS and CDR2 SASEGT. V was shortened by 3 bases and J by 2 bases, with 13 bases between the two germline ends. The length of the CDR3 is 15 residues. The CDR3 sequence is CASSDLGGANYGYTF. The CDR3 bases are TGTGCCAGCAGTGACCTAGGGGGGGCGAACTATGGCTACACCTTC.